A selection of T cell receptor beta chains follows, all from one sample in a study of blood T cell repertoires in COVID-19. Data came from immunoSEQ multiplex PCR; TCRdb stores just in-frame clones and leaves some out. This sample yields tens of thousands of clones, of which approximately 80% are seen a single time; roughly two fifths belongs to the top ten. Sequenced input: peripheral blood. These receptors were collected from an older man with acute or convalescent COVID-19. The conserved cysteine and the conserved F or W are not part of the CDR3 here.

CDR3 length	V gene	J gene	CDR3 protein
12	TRBV7-8	TRBJ1-1	ASSGDSPNTEAF
14	TRBV7-9	TRBJ1-1	ASSFGQGKGYTEAF
13	TRBV18	TRBJ2-2	ASSPRGLDTGELF
13	TRBV18	TRBJ1-1	ASSPLGQVNTEAF
11	TRBV18	TRBJ1-1	ASSPAPGFGAF
15	TRBV5-1	TRBJ2-1	ASSPPGLAGGNNEQF
17	TRBV7-8	TRBJ2-2	ASSLAYLAGGANTGELF
13	TRBV10-3	TRBJ2-7	AISKTGLSSYEQY
12	TRBV19	TRBJ1-1	ASRAGFVNTEAF
13	TRBV7-8	TRBJ1-3	ASSRDRVFGNTIY
12	TRBV19	TRBJ1-6	ASRDRAFNSPLH
13	TRBV7-2	TRBJ1-5	ASSLGPSYNQPQH
12	TRBV24-1	TRBJ1-5	ATSDSGQSQPQH
13	TRBV20-1	TRBJ2-4	SASDAVLAKNIQY
9	TRBV5-1	TRBJ2-3	ASRTGDTQY
12	TRBV19	TRBJ1-1	ASSRTGQDPRTS
14	TRBV29-1	TRBJ2-3	SVRSSFSGATDTQY
14	TRBV5-6	TRBJ2-1	ASSVINGLAYNEQF
13	TRBV27	TRBJ2-7	ASSPTSGRPTKQY
11	TRBV29-1	TRBJ1-4	SVEVNEREKLF
14	TRBV30	TRBJ1-3	AWRAWGQGTGNTIY
12	TRBV28	TRBJ1-5	ASSSRGGDQPQH
14	TRBV18	TRBJ2-7	ASSFFSPGQGHEQY
10	TRBV6-6	TRBJ1-3	ASQGVENTIY
12	TRBV6-5	TRBJ2-3	ASSVGRGTDTQY
12	TRBV6-6	TRBJ1-4	ASRTGNPNEKLF
13	TRBV19	TRBJ1-4	ASSSSGTGTRKLF
12	TRBV9	TRBJ2-3	ASNLAGGTDTQY
10	TRBV10-3	TRBJ1-1	AINRANTEAF
14	TRBV15	TRBJ2-3	ATSRDRQGISDTQY
12	TRBV7-3	TRBJ2-3	ASSPTHLTDTQY
11	TRBV5-1	TRBJ1-2	ASSIQGNYGYT
11	TRBV11-1	TRBJ2-7	ASRASDIYEQY
13	TRBV28	TRBJ1-1	ASGRAGTVNTEAF
16	TRBV14	TRBJ1-1	ASSHSLLGRTANTEAF
13	TRBV19	TRBJ2-5	ASTSPGTAQETQY
13	TRBV28	TRBJ2-3	ASSARGSGTDTQY
14	TRBV6-1	TRBJ2-7	ASSDGTDGPFYEQY
12	TRBV28	TRBJ2-1	ATRGGLATNEQF
13	TRBV5-8	TRBJ2-4	ASSSRGLAKNIQY
14	TRBV15	TRBJ2-4	ATSRVGGGAKNIQY
11	TRBV28	TRBJ2-5	ASSVQGSETQY
11	TRBV15	TRBJ1-1	ATSRTGSAEAF
13	TRBV29-1	TRBJ1-1	SVAPGWGMNTEAF
13	TRBV5-8	TRBJ2-1	ASSFAGQGYNEQF